This T cell receptor beta chain was sequenced for a study of T cell clonality in common variable immunodeficiency. This clone was counted at least ten times. The antigen is undetermined. The CDR3 end falls 3 residues outside the read, so it is completed with the germline J gene. Study conclusions and caveats: Compared with controls, CVID subjects had fewer shared TCRbeta clones. CVID subjects showed higher TCRbeta clonality than healthy controls. Common variable immunodeficiency TCR beta sequences reportedly had fewer deletions and N-nucleotide insertions.

The table came from immunoSEQ multiplex PCR; TCRdb's copy has only in-frame clones and leaves some out. The sample was found to contain 20,000 to 25,000 clones, and every one recurs. CDR1 is SQVTM, CDR2 ANQGSEA, per germline. The CDR3 has 16 residues. V shed 6 bases and J 1 base; nucleotides not matched to a gene: 6. The sample consisted of peripheral blood mononuclear cells. The receptor's source is a human donor with common variable immunodeficiency. This rearrangement joins TRBV29-1 to TRBJ2-5, with TRBD2 identical over 15 bases. The sequenced part of the CDR3 DNA is TGCAGCGTCGCCGGACTAGCGGGGGGGATCCAAGAGACC. Amino acid sequence: CSVAGLAGGIQET. The whole CDR3 protein reads CSVAGLAGGIQETQYF.